Below, 26 T cell receptor beta chains from the same sample are listed, as sequenced in a study of blood T cell repertoires in COVID-19. Sequencing used immunoSEQ multiplex PCR; TCRdb keeps in-frame clones, though not all of them. The sample lists about 81,000 clones; around 88% were seen once. Input material: peripheral blood. The receptors stem from a human donor in a cohort sampled during active COVID-19.

The chain employs TRBV6-6 and TRBJ2-3; 8 bases match TRBD2. The J segment lost 4 bases and the V segment lost 7 bases, leaving 7 bases of the junction unmatched. CDR1 MNHNY and CDR2 SVGAGI come from the germline V gene (reference sequence). There are 14 residues in the CDR3. CDR3: CASTSGGPPDTQYF. Written as DNA, the CDR3 is TGTGCCAGCACCTCGGGAGGGCCTCCAGATACGCAGTATTTT.

The rearrangement joins TRBV6-5 to TRBJ1-2; TRBD1 is a possible D gene (5 bases). This CDR3 region has 16 residues. V was trimmed by 1 base and J by 2 bases, leaving 14 bases between them. Germline V gives CDR1 MNHEY, CDR2 SVGAGI. In DNA, the CDR3 is TGTGCCAGCAGTTACTTAATCCAGGGTGTGAACTATGGCTACACCTTC. Encoded protein: CASSYLIQGVNYGYTF.

This clone was seen only once. This rearrangement joins TRBV7-3 to TRBJ2-5; D may be TRBD2 (6 bases). Per the germline V gene, CDR1 is SGHTA and CDR2 is FQGTGA. The CDR3 covers 14 residues. The ends were cut back, 5 bases at V and 5 bases at J, with 15 bases in the middle. Here the CDR3 DNA reads TGTGCCAGCAGCCTCCGCGGGATAGGGGAGACCCAGTACTTC. Its protein product is CASSLRGIGETQYF. The full variable domain, completed using reference TRBV7-3 and TRBJ2-5, is GAGVSQTPSNKVTEKGKYVELRCDPISGHTALYWYRQSLGQGPEFLIYFQGTGAADDSGLPNDRFFAVRPEGSVSTLKIQRTERGDSAVYLCASSLRGIGETQYFGPGTRLLVL.

The chain employs TRBV7-2 and TRBJ2-7; 10 nucleotides line up with TRBD2. CDR3 length: 15 residues. Germline CDR1 is SGHTA and CDR2 is FQGNSA. Trimming cost V 4 bases and J 9 bases; bases outside gene matches: 12. CDR3 sequence: CASSSLSGGVWAQYF. For the CDR3, the DNA is TGTGCCAGCAGCTCTCTGAGCGGGGGGGTCTGGGCGCAGTACTTC.

This sequence joins TRBV5-1 and TRBJ1-2; 11 positions agree with TRBD1. Germline CDR1 reads SGHRS; CDR2 reads YFSETQ. Unmatched junction bases numbered 1, after V lost 0 bases and J lost 6 bases. There are 14 residues in the CDR3. The CDR3 nucleotides are TGCGCCAGCAGCTTGGGGACAGGGGGCGATGGCTACACCTTC. Translated, it gives CASSLGTGGDGYTF. The variable domain in full, completed from reference TRBV5-1 and TRBJ1-2, reads KAGVTQTPRYLIKTRGQQVTLSCSPISGHRSVSWYQQTPGQGLQFLFEYFSETQRNKGNFPGRFSGRQFSNSRSEMNVSTLELGDSALYLCASSLGTGGDGYTFGSGTRLTVV.

This clone was seen many times. The chain recombines TRBV18 with TRBJ1-1; D is possibly TRBD1 (6 bases). The V gene lost 2 bases and the J gene lost 5 bases, with 21 bases spanning the gap. The CDR3 is 17 residues long. Germline CDR1 is KGHSH and CDR2 is LQKENI. The CDR3 region has the DNA TGTGCCAGCTCACCAGGGGGCGGTGCTGGGGCGCGGACTGAAGCTTTCTTT. This codes for CASSPGGGAGARTEAFF.

The rearrangement uses TRBV27 and TRBJ2-3, with 10 bases identical to TRBD1. Losses at the gene ends were 3 bases for V and 2 bases for J; bases not matched to a gene: 2. The CDR3 has 15 residues. Germline lookup yields CDR1 MNHEY and CDR2 SMNVEV (reference sequence). CDR3 coding DNA: TGTGCCAGCAGTTTGGACAGGGGGTCCACAGATACGCAGTATTTT. Protein: CASSLDRGSTDTQYF.

The V and J genes are TRBV30 and TRBJ1-3; the D gene is possibly TRBD1 (6 bases). This CDR3 spans 14 amino acids. The germline V gene encodes CDR1 GTSNPN and CDR2 SVGIG (reference sequence). V was clipped by 0 bases and J by 3 bases, with 9 bases between them. The CDR3 here is CAWSVQGVGNTIYF. CDR3 DNA sequence: TGTGCCTGGAGTGTACAGGGTGTTGGAAACACCATATATTTT.

Only one count was recorded for this clone. This rearrangement joins TRBV2 to TRBJ2-7; 13 bases agree with TRBD2. The ends lost 6 bases at V and 7 bases at J; junction bases unmatched: 0. Germline CDR1 and CDR2: SNHLY and FYNNEI. This CDR3 is built from 12 residues. The CDR3 reads CASRGLAGEQYF. The CDR3 coding sequence is TGTGCCAGCAGGGGACTAGCGGGGGAGCAGTACTTC.

The chain combines TRBV12-5 with TRBJ2-2; 8 positions agree with TRBD1. Germline assignment: CDR1 LGHNT and CDR2 FRNRAP. The CDR3 consists of 16 residues. V was pared by 0 bases and J by 7 bases, with 7 bases of the junction left unmatched. This CDR3 is CASGLVRGQGVGELFF. In nucleotides, the CDR3 is TGTGCTAGTGGTTTGGTACGAGGACAGGGAGTCGGGGAGCTGTTTTTT.

The rearrangement uses TRBV7-2 and TRBJ2-5; TRBD2 matches 15 bases. With V trimmed by 1 base and J by 5 bases, 2 bases remained unmatched. From germline, CDR1 is SGHTA and CDR2 FQGNSA. CDR3 size: 16 residues. CDR3 protein: CASSLGGLAGGETQYF. The CDR3 DNA is TGTGCCAGCAGCTTAGGGGGACTAGCGGGAGGTGAGACCCAGTACTTC.

The V call is TRBV11-3, the J call TRBJ2-1; 11 bases are a match to TRBD2. Per the germline V gene, CDR1 is SGHNT and CDR2 is YENEEA. There are 20 residues in the CDR3. V was clipped by 5 bases and J by 0 bases; unmatched bases: 15. The CDR3 here is CASSRIGTSGQKSSYNEQFF. In DNA, the CDR3 is TGTGCCAGCAGCAGAATCGGGACTAGCGGACAAAAATCCTCCTACAATGAGCAGTTCTTC.

The chain links TRBV7-8 to TRBJ2-5; 11 bases are shared with TRBD2. After removal of 2 bases from V and 5 bases from J, the junction contained 4 bases not matched to a gene. The CDR3 contains 15 residues. The germline V gene encodes CDR1 SGHVS and CDR2 FQNEAQ. DNA of the CDR3: TGTGCCAGCAGCTTAATAGCGGGAGGGGGGGAGACCCAGTACTTC. Its protein product is CASSLIAGGGETQYF.

CDR3 in amino acids: CASSVQGGGETQYF. The CDR3 coding sequence is TGTGCCAGCAGCGTACAAGGGGGGGGAGAGACCCAGTACTTC. The chain combines TRBV7-8 with TRBJ2-5, with TRBD2 as a possible D gene (7 bases). Per germline, CDR1 SGHVS and CDR2 FQNEAQ. This CDR3 is 14 amino acids long. Deletions cut 5 bases from V and 4 bases from J, with 14 bases between.

This clone has a single count. The CDR3: CASSATSGATDTQYF. CDR3 bases: TGTGCCAGCAGCGCGACTAGCGGGGCCACAGATACGCAGTATTTT. This chain uses TRBV6-4 with TRBJ2-3; 11 nucleotides match TRBD2. Germline V CDR1 and CDR2: MRHNA, SNTAGT. The CDR3 runs 15 residues. The J segment lost 2 bases and the V segment lost 6 bases, leaving 4 bases of the junction unmatched.

The chain joins TRBV6-2 or TRBV6-3 to TRBJ1-1; D remains unclear. The CDR3 consists of 15 residues. Germline CDR1 MNHEY, CDR2 SVGEGT. The V gene lost 0 bases and the J gene lost 5 bases, with 13 bases spanning the gap. This CDR3 is CASSYSSPSKTEAFF. The CDR3 nucleotides read TGTGCCAGCAGTTACTCGTCCCCGTCTAAGACTGAAGCTTTCTTT.

J is TRBJ1-6 and V is TRBV10-3; D gene unclear. The CDR3 loop spans 14 amino acids. V lost 6 bases and J lost 9, with 15 bases in between. Germline V gene sequence: CDR1 ENHRY, CDR2 SYGVKD. CDR3 sequence (DNA): TGTGCCATCAGGCCCGACGGAGTAGGTTCACCCCTCCACTTT. Residues: CAIRPDGVGSPLHF.

J is TRBJ2-7 and V is TRBV7-9; 9 positions match TRBD1. V lost 5 bases and J lost 5; bases outside the gene matches: 7. Germline V lookup: CDR1 SEHNR, CDR2 FQNEAQ (reference sequence). CDR3 length: 14 residues. The CDR3 spells CASSLGQGRHEQYF. CDR3 nucleotides: TGTGCCAGCAGCCTAGGACAGGGGAGGCACGAGCAGTACTTC.

The V and J genes are TRBV25-1 and TRBJ1-1, with D possibly being TRBD1 (5 bases). CDR3 length: 12 amino acids. Between the trimmed V and J ends, which lost 6 bases and 3 bases, there was a span of 8 bases. Germline V lookup: CDR1 MGHDK, CDR2 SYGVNS. The CDR3 nucleotides read TGTGCCAGCAGATCAGGGCACACTGAAGCTTTCTTT. Amino acids: CASRSGHTEAFF. Looking up the rest from reference TRBV25-1 and TRBJ1-1 gives the full variable domain: EADIYQTPRYLVIGTGKKITLECSQTMGHDKMYWYQQDPGMELHLIHYSYGVNSTEKGDLSSESTVSRIRTEHFPLTLESARPSHTSQYLCASRSGHTEAFFGQGTRLTVV.

J is TRBJ1-4 and V is TRBV30; TRBD1 matches at 7 bases. The CDR3 extends over 15 amino acids. Germline CDR1 and CDR2: GTSNPN and SVGIG (reference sequence). The junction had 16 bases not matched to a gene; V was cut back by 5 bases and J by 10 bases. CDR3 nucleotide sequence: TGTGCCTGGGCCCCGGGACAGCCTCCAGGGGTAAAACTGTTTTTT. It encodes CAWAPGQPPGVKLFF.

This chain uses TRBV9 with TRBJ2-3, with D possibly TRBD1 on 5 matching bases. The CDR3 spans 15 residues. The germline V gene encodes CDR1 SGDLS and CDR2 YYNGEE. Trimming took off 4 bases at V and 1 base at J, with 13 bases between the two ends. The CDR3 DNA is TGTGCCAGCAGCTACGACAGTCATGGCACAGATACGCAGTATTTT. Protein product: CASSYDSHGTDTQYF.

The chain employs TRBV4-1 and TRBJ1-1; D not resolved. This CDR3 contains 13 residues. Trimming removed 5 bases at V and 1 base at J, with 8 bases between. The germline CDR1 and CDR2 sequences are MGHRA and YSYEKL. CDR3 sequence (DNA): TGCGCCAGCAGCTTTACAGAGAACACTGAAGCTTTCTTT. Its protein product is CASSFTENTEAFF.

V usage is TRBV21-1 and J usage is TRBJ1-1. TRBV21-1 is noted as a pseudogene. CDR3 length: 16 amino acids. CDR3 protein: CASSKNNGRGGTEAFF. CDR3 sequence (DNA): TGTGCCAGCAGCAAAAATAATGGCCGGGGTGGCACTGAAGCTTTCTTT.

The CDR3 spells CAISETSLGSDTQYF. The CDR3, as DNA: TGTGCCATCAGTGAAACTAGTCTCGGATCCGATACGCAGTATTTT. The chain uses TRBV10-3 and TRBJ2-3; D is perhaps TRBD2 (5 bases). In germline, CDR1 is ENHRY, CDR2 SYGVKD. There are 15 residues in the CDR3. With 3 bases removed from V and 6 bases from J, the gap between germline ends came to 16 bases.

This chain connects TRBV6-2 or TRBV6-3 to TRBJ1-5, with 7 nucleotides matching TRBD1. The ends lost 2 bases at V and 0 bases at J; junction bases unmatched: 10. The CDR3 runs to 18 residues. CDR1 is MNHEY and CDR2 is SVGEGT in the germline V gene. Written as DNA, the CDR3 is TGTGCCAGCAGTTACCCGACAGGGAGAGGGTATAGCAATCAGCCCCAGCATTTT. This translates into CASSYPTGRGYSNQPQHF.

This chain joins TRBV7-3 and TRBJ2-3; the D gene is possibly TRBD2 (5 bases). Germline-derived CDR1 and CDR2 are SGHTA and FQGTGA. CDR3 length: 15 residues. The V and J ends lost 4 bases and 3 bases respectively, with 14 bases between them. Written as DNA, the CDR3 is TGTGCCAGCAGCTATAACGGGAAGCAGACAGATACGCAGTATTTT. This codes for CASSYNGKQTDTQYF.